This TCR beta chain was obtained from a study of early T cells in non-severe SARS-CoV-2 infection. Study as a whole: Sequencing used unsorted whole-blood bulk RNA, so chains lack pairing.

From germline, CDR1 is GTSNPN and CDR2 SVGIG (reference sequence). V was pared by 2 bases and J by 6 bases, with 13 bases between. CDR3 length equals 13 residues. In this sample, this clonotype turned up many times. The antigen is not known. Broader study findings: Using VDJdb, the matching emphasized anti-spike CD8 responses while missing private and CD4 specificities.

Individual cDNA molecules were tagged with unique molecular identifiers, the study reported. In TCRdb, the 5' RACE reads were re-called with MiXCR into one record per CDR3 protein. This sample has 45,000 to 55,000 distinct CDR3 sequences; 6.2% occur once, and the top ten carry around 4%. The sequence came from an adult who was a healthcare worker with PCR-confirmed SARS-CoV-2 infection or an uninfected control (not recorded which). The V call is TRBV30, the J call TRBJ1-2, with a possible D match to TRBD1 (5 bases). The source material was whole blood. CDR3 loop: CAWSRGWVDGYTF. CDR3 nucleotides: TGTGCCTGGAGTCGGGGGTGGGTAGATGGCTACACCTTC.